This passage covers 4 T cell receptor beta chains from one sample sequenced in a study of shared clonotypes between healthy human individuals. TCRdb's table, derived via immunoSEQ multiplex PCR, lists solely in-frame clones and lacks some. The sample has 1 million to 1.2 million clones; roughly 80% are singletons. Material: memory CD4+ T cells from PBMCs. Subset specified: CD45RA-negative fraction. Source of these receptors: a young man in good health. Some clones in this sample may be carry-over from other donors' samples.

J is TRBJ2-2 and V is TRBV2, with unresolved D. Trimming took off 4 bases at V and 6 bases at J, with 15 bases between the two ends. CDR1 is SNHLY, CDR2 FYNNEI, per germline. The CDR3 covers 15 residues. The chain's CDR3 is CASSVGRPPAGELFF. Here the CDR3 DNA reads TGTGCCAGCAGTGTCGGACGGCCTCCGGCCGGGGAGCTGTTTTTT. The full variable domain, completed using reference TRBV2 and TRBJ2-2, is EPEVTQTPSHQVTQMGQEVILRCVPISNHLYFYWYRQILGQKVEFLVSFYNNEISEKSEIFDDQFSVERPDGSNFTLKIRSTKLEDSAMYFCASSVGRPPAGELFFGEGSRLTVL.

This chain uses TRBV7-6 with TRBJ2-5; TRBD1 matches at 8 bases. The V gene's germline CDR1 is SGHVS and CDR2 FNYEAQ. The trim removed 4 bases at V and 4 bases at J, leaving 17 bases unmatched. The length of the CDR3 is 18 residues. The CDR3 region is CASSSPLAGGRGRETQYF. In DNA form, the CDR3 reads TGTGCCAGCAGCTCCCCTTTAGCCGGCGGCAGGGGGCGAGAGACCCAGTACTTC.

This clone was observed a handful of times. The chain links TRBV5-1 to TRBJ1-3; TRBD1 agrees at 7 bases. This CDR3 has 14 amino acids. Germline trimming cut 4 bases from V and 12 bases from J; bases unmatched to any gene: 13. CDR1 is SGHRS and CDR2 is YFSETQ in the germline V gene. CDR3 DNA: TGCGCCAGCAGCCTGTGGGACCCGGGACAGCGCATATATTTT. This gives the protein CASSLWDPGQRIYF.

A few counts support this clone. The J gene is TRBJ2-3, the V gene TRBV7-2; D might be TRBD1 (7 bases). The length of the CDR3 is 15 residues. From germline, CDR1 is SGHTA and CDR2 FQGNSA. With 5 bases removed from V and 3 bases from J, the gap between germline ends came to 15 bases. CDR3 region: CASSLGGQQTDTQYF. The CDR3 nucleotides are TGTGCCAGCAGCCTGGGGGGACAGCAAACAGATACGCAGTATTTT.